This T cell receptor (beta chain) is drawn from a study of Graves' ophthalmopathy and Graves' hyperthyroidism. Germline CDR1 and CDR2: SGHRS and YFSETQ. V lost 4 bases and J lost 6; bases outside the gene matches: 7. There are 16 residues in the CDR3. In its sample, this clonotype was seen a few times. Scientists amplified the TCR beta CDR3 regions from RNA transcripts. First-round RT-PCR used HTBI primers; second-round multiplex PCR followed. TCRdb reprocessed the multiplex PCR reads via MiXCR and lists one record per CDR3 protein. The data contain about 700,000 distinct CDR3 sequences, approximately 40% of them singletons.

The genes are TRBV5-1 and TRBJ2-2; TRBD2 agrees at 12 bases. What was sequenced was peripheral blood. The sequence was obtained from an adult man with Graves' ophthalmopathy. CDR3 nucleotides: TGCGCCAGCAGCACCACGACTAGCGGGAGTTCCGGGGAGCTGTTTTTT. It codes for CASSTTTSGSSGELFF. Variable domain in full (rest from reference TRBV5-1 and TRBJ2-2): KAGVTQTPRYLIKTRGQQVTLSCSPISGHRSVSWYQQTPGQGLQFLFEYFSETQRNKGNFPGRFSGRQFSNSRSEMNVSTLELGDSALYLCASSTTTSGSSGELFFGEGSRLTVL.